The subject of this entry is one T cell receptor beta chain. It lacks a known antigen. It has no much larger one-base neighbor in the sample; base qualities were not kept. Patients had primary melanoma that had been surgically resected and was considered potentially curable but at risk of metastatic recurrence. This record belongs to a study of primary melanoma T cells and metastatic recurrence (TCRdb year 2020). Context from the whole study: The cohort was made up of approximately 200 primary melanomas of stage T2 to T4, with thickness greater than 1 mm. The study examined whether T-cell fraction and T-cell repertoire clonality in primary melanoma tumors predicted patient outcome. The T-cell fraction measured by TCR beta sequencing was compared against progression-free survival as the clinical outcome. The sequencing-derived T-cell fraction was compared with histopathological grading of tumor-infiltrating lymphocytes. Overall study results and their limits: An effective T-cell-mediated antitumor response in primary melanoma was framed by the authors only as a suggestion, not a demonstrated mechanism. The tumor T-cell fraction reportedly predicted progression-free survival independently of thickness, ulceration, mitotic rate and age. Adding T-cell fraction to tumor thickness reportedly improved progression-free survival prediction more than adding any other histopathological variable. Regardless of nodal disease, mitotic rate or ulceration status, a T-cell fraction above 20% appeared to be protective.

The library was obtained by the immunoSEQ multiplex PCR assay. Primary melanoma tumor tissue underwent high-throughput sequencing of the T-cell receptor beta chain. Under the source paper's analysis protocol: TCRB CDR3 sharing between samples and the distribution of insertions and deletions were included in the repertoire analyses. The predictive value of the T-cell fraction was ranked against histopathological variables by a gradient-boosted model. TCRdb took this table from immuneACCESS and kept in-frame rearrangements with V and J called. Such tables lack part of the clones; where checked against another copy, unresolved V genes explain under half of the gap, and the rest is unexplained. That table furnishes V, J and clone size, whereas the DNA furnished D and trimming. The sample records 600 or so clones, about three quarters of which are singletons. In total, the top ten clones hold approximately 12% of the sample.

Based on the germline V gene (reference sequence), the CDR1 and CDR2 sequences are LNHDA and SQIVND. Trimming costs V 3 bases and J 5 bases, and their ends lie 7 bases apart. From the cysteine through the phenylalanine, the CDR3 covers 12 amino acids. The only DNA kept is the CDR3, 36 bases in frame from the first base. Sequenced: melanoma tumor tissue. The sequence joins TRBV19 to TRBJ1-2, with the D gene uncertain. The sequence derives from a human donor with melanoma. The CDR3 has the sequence CASSIRAYGYTF. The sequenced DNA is TGTGCCAGTAGTATCAGAGCTTATGGCTACACCTTC.